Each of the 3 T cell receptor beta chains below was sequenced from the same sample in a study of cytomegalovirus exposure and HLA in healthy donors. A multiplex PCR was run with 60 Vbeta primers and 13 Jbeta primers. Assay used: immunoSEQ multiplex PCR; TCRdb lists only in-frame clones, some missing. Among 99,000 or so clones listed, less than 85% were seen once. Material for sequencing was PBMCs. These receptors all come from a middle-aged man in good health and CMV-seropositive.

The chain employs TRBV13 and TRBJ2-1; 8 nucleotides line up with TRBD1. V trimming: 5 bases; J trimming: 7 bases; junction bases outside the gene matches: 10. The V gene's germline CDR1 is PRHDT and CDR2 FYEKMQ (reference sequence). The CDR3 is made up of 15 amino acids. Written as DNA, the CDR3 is TGTGCCAGCAGCCCCGGACAGGGAACGGGGAATGAGCAGTTCTTC. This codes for CASSPGQGTGNEQFF.

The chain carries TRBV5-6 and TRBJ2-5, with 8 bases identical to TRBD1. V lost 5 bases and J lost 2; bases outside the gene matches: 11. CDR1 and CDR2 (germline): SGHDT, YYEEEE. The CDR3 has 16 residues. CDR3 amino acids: CASSTGTGASQETQYF. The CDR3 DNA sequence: TGTGCCAGCAGTACCGGGACAGGCGCCTCACAAGAGACCCAGTACTTC.

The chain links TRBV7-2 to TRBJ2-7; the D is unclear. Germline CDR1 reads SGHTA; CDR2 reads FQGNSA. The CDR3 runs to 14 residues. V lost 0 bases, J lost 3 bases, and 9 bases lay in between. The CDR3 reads CASSLAVASYEQYF. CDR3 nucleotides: TGTGCCAGCAGCTTAGCGGTGGCAAGCTACGAGCAGTACTTC.